The 30 T cell receptor beta chains reported below all come from one sample, sequenced in a study of shared clonotypes between healthy human individuals. Only in-frame clones appear in the TCRdb table, and some are missing; sequencing was by immunoSEQ multiplex PCR. The data show some 480,000 clones, roughly 78% seen once. The material sequenced was PBMCs. These receptors all come from a woman aged 40 to 55 in good health. Some clones in this sample may be carry-over from other donors' samples.

This clone was found a few times. The chain has TRBV7-2 and TRBJ2-4, with D maybe TRBD2 (6 bases). The CDR3 spans 16 residues. Germline lookup yields CDR1 SGHTA and CDR2 FQGNSA. Trimming took 1 base from V and 8 from J, leaving 18 bases between them. The CDR3 DNA is TGTGCCAGCAGCTTAGAGGGAGTCGGGAGTTGGGACATTCAGTACTTC. As protein: CASSLEGVGSWDIQYF. Drawing the rest from reference TRBV7-2 and TRBJ2-4, the complete variable domain is GAGVSQSPSNKVTEKGKDVELRCDPISGHTALYWYRQSLGQGLEFLIYFQGNSAPDKSGLPSDRFSAERTGGSVSTLTIQRTQQEDSAVYLCASSLEGVGSWDIQYFGAGTRLSVL.

The gene calls are TRBV10-3 and TRBJ1-2; weak D call: TRBD1 (6 bases). Germline CDR1 reads ENHRY; CDR2 reads SYGVKD. This CDR3 contains 14 residues. V was shortened by 5 bases and J by 4 bases, with 14 bases between the two germline ends. In nucleotides, the CDR3 is TGTGCCATCAGTACGGCAGGGGACTCCTATGGCTACACCTTC. Its translation: CAISTAGDSYGYTF.

The chain uses TRBV13 and TRBJ2-7; 10 nucleotides match TRBD2. The ends lost 5 bases at V and 2 bases at J; junction bases unmatched: 18. The CDR3 has 19 amino acids. The V gene's germline CDR1 is PRHDT and CDR2 FYEKMQ (reference sequence). The CDR3 protein is CASSPLTSIGLAVTYEQYF. As DNA, the CDR3 is TGTGCCAGCAGCCCGCTGACATCAATCGGACTAGCGGTTACCTACGAGCAGTACTTC.

V is TRBV12-5 and J is TRBJ2-2; tentatively, D is TRBD1 (6 bases). The CDR3 has 16 residues. Per germline, CDR1 LGHNT and CDR2 FRNRAP. Trimming left V 5 bases short and J 4 bases short, with 17 bases between. The CDR3 coding sequence is TGTGCTAGTGGTACCTCACAGGGCGTGACCACCGGGGAGCTGTTTTTT. Translated, it gives CASGTSQGVTTGELFF. Full variable domain (outside the CDR3, taken from reference TRBV12-5 and TRBJ2-2): DARVTQTPRHKVTEMGQEVTMRCQPILGHNTVFWYRQTMMQGLELLAYFRNRAPLDDSGMPKDRFSAEMPDATLATLKIQPSEPRDSAVYFCASGTSQGVTTGELFFGEGSRLTVL.

The sample holds a few counts of this clone. Here the CDR3 DNA reads TGTGCCAGTAGTATCCAGGCTGCGAGCACTGAAGCTTTCTTT. Amino acids: CASSIQAASTEAFF. The rearrangement uses TRBV19 and TRBJ1-1; D is unresolved. Deletions cut 3 bases from V and 4 bases from J, with 12 bases between. There are 14 residues in the CDR3. CDR1 is LNHDA and CDR2 is SQIVND in the germline V gene (reference sequence). Using reference TRBV19 and TRBJ1-1 for the parts outside the CDR3, the full variable domain is DGGITQSPKYLFRKEGQNVTLSCEQNLNHDAMYWYRQDPGQGLRLIYYSQIVNDFQKGDIAEGYSVSREKKESFPLTVTSAQKNPTAFYLCASSIQAASTEAFFGQGTRLTVV.

V gene TRBV6-5 combines with J gene TRBJ2-7, with 11 positions matching TRBD2. Germline-derived CDR1 and CDR2 are MNHEY and SVGAGI. CDR3 length: 14 residues. V dropped 6 bases and J dropped 6; count of bases not matched to a gene: 7. In DNA, the CDR3 is TGTGCCAGCAGCACAGGGACTAGCGGAGCCGAGCAGTACTTC. Translating gives CASSTGTSGAEQYF.

The V and J genes are TRBV5-6 and TRBJ2-7; D may be TRBD1 (6 bases). Between the trimmed V and J ends, which lost 3 bases and 6 bases, there was a span of 13 bases. Germline V gene sequence: CDR1 SGHDT, CDR2 YYEEEE. This CDR3 has 13 residues. The CDR3 protein is CASSYRSRGEQYF. The CDR3 coding sequence is TGTGCCAGCAGCTACCGATCCAGGGGCGAGCAGTACTTC.

There are a few counts of this clone. V and J are TRBV9 and TRBJ1-1, with a weak D call TRBD1 (5 bases). V was shortened by 0 bases and J by 2 bases, with 8 bases between the two germline ends. In germline, CDR1 is SGDLS, CDR2 YYNGEE. The length of the CDR3 is 14 residues. CDR3 sequence: CASSVGTSNTEAFF. The CDR3 DNA follows: TGTGCCAGCAGCGTAGGGACATCAAACACTGAAGCTTTCTTT.

This chain uses TRBV6-4 with TRBJ2-7; D uncertain. The CDR3 totals 11 residues. The germline CDR1 and CDR2 sequences are MRHNA and SNTAGT. Trimming cost V 3 bases and J 1 base, with 1 base left between them. The CDR3, as DNA: TGTGCCAGCAGTGAATCCTACGAGCAGTACTTC. Its translation: CASSESYEQYF.

This chain links TRBV30 with TRBJ1-5; D is undetermined. Germline V lookup: CDR1 GTSNPN, CDR2 SVGIG (reference sequence). CDR3 length: 16 amino acids. V was trimmed by 2 bases and J by 2 bases, leaving 16 bases between them. The CDR3 here is CAWSKLKGPGNQPQHF. Written as DNA, the CDR3 is TGTGCCTGGAGTAAGCTTAAGGGCCCGGGCAATCAGCCCCAGCATTTT.

The rearrangement links TRBV11-2 to TRBJ2-3, with 7 bases aligning to TRBD2. This CDR3 has 18 residues. Germline CDR1 SGHAT, CDR2 FQNNGV. V lost 4 bases, J lost 2 bases, and 15 bases stayed unmatched. The chain's CDR3 is CASSSSGGSGTYTDTQYF. DNA for the CDR3: TGTGCCAGCAGCTCTAGTGGGGGGAGCGGGACCTACACAGATACGCAGTATTTT.

This rearrangement joins TRBV29-1 to TRBJ2-1; 14 nucleotides match TRBD2. The germline V gene has CDR1 SQVTM and CDR2 ANQGSEA. The CDR3 sequence is 15 residues long. Trimming took 8 bases from V and 3 from J; bases not matched to a gene: 6. The CDR3 reads CSFGTSGSHYNEQFF. The CDR3 DNA reads TGCAGCTTCGGGACTAGCGGGAGTCACTACAATGAGCAGTTCTTC.

As for this clone: One end of the junction does not line up with germline, which may come from a read error. The rearrangement links TRBV28 to TRBJ1-5; no reliable D call. The CDR3 has 17 amino acids. The germline gives CDR1 MDHEN, CDR2 SYDVKM. CDR3 nucleotide sequence: TGTGCCACCAGTGTCCGGAACCTCCGGGGTCGCAATCAGCCCCAGCATTTT. Translating it yields CATSVRNLRGRNQPQHF.

CDR3 in DNA: TGTGCCAGCTATGGACAGGGCGCGAAGGAGACCCAGTACTTC. Translated, it gives CASYGQGAKETQYF. The chain recombines TRBV18 with TRBJ2-5; the match to TRBD1 covers 8 bases. With V trimmed by 7 bases and J by 5 bases, 9 bases remained unmatched. The V gene's germline CDR1 is KGHSH and CDR2 LQKENI. This CDR3 has 14 residues.

This chain joins TRBV9 and TRBJ2-7, with 13 bases matching TRBD2. With 3 bases clipped from V and 0 bases from J, the junction kept 15 bases outside the gene matches. CDR1 is SGDLS, CDR2 YYNGEE, per germline. The CDR3 contains 20 residues. This chain's CDR3 is CASSAAPIGTSGATSYEQYF. DNA of the CDR3: TGTGCCAGCAGCGCTGCCCCGATTGGGACTAGCGGGGCAACCTCCTACGAGCAGTACTTC.

Details on this clone: Other DNA sequences in the same sample also yield this CDR3. The chain couples TRBV4-1 to TRBJ2-7; D gene uncertain. The V end was cut by 0 bases, the J end by 5 bases, with 14 bases between. Germline V CDR1 and CDR2: MGHRA, YSYEKL. The CDR3 runs 15 residues. CDR3: CASSQDATSADEQYF. The DNA of the CDR3 is TGCGCCAGCAGCCAAGATGCGACTTCCGCGGACGAGCAGTACTTC.

This clone was seen a handful of times. The chain has TRBV29-1 and TRBJ2-7; 11 positions agree with TRBD1. The V gene end was trimmed by 6 bases and the J gene end by 3 bases; junction bases not matched to a gene: 13. The CDR3 is 16 amino acids. CDR1 and CDR2 from the germline V gene are SQVTM and ANQGSEA. For the CDR3, the DNA is TGCAGCGTGATCCCCCAGGGACAGGGGGATTTCTACGAGCAGTACTTC. Translated, it gives CSVIPQGQGDFYEQYF.

This clone was recorded many times. In the same sample, other DNA sequences code for this CDR3. The chain joins TRBV11-3 to TRBJ2-7; TRBD2 might be the D (5 bases). Looked up from germline, CDR1 is SGHNT and CDR2 is YENEEA. Between the trimmed V and J ends, which lost 6 bases and 0 bases, there was a span of 15 bases. This CDR3 has 15 residues. In DNA, the CDR3 is TGTGCCAGCAGTGAAGCCGGGGAGACCTCCTACGAGCAGTACTTC. Protein product: CASSEAGETSYEQYF.

The chain has TRBV5-1 and TRBJ2-1; D is possibly TRBD2 (5 bases). The CDR3 spans 15 residues. V shed 0 bases and J shed 0 bases, with 7 bases lying between them. Per the germline V gene, CDR1 is SGHRS and CDR2 is YFSETQ. The CDR3 reads CASSLERISYNEQFF. The CDR3 DNA sequence: TGCGCCAGCAGCTTGGAGCGGATCTCCTACAATGAGCAGTTCTTC.

The V gene is TRBV2, the J gene TRBJ2-5; D might be TRBD1 or TRBD2, each matching 5 bases. This CDR3 is built from 17 residues. Between the trimmed V and J ends, which lost 6 bases and 5 bases, there was a span of 25 bases. Looked up from germline, CDR1 is SNHLY and CDR2 is FYNNEI. The CDR3 sequence is CASRKGARDPGGETQYF. In DNA form, the CDR3 reads TGTGCCAGCAGAAAAGGGGCCAGGGACCCAGGTGGGGAGACCCAGTACTTC.

The gene calls are TRBV27 and TRBJ1-4; D uncertain. V was clipped by 7 bases and J by 3 bases, with 9 bases between them. Germline V gives CDR1 MNHEY, CDR2 SMNVEV (reference sequence). The CDR3 loop spans 13 amino acids. This CDR3 is CASMTYANEKLFF. The CDR3 bases are TGTGCCAGCATGACCTATGCTAATGAAAAACTGTTTTTT.

In its sample, this clone was seen once. This chain uses TRBV2 with TRBJ1-5; weak D call: TRBD1 (6 bases). The CDR3 has 14 amino acids. In germline, CDR1 is SNHLY, CDR2 FYNNEI. V was pared by 6 bases and J by 0 bases, with 9 bases between. CDR3 nucleotides: TGTGCCAGCAGACAGGGTATTAGCAATCAGCCCCAGCATTTT. Translated, it gives CASRQGISNQPQHF.

The CDR3 sequence: CASSLGTNTEAFF. The CDR3 DNA sequence: TGTGCCAGCAGCTTAGGCACAAACACTGAAGCTTTCTTT. The chain employs TRBV5-6 and TRBJ1-1; unclear D gene. V was shortened by 2 bases and J by 2 bases, with 7 bases between the two germline ends. CDR3 length: 13 residues. Germline CDR1 SGHDT, CDR2 YYEEEE. The variable domain in full, with the rest retrieved from reference TRBV5-6 and TRBJ1-1, is DAGVTQSPTHLIKTRGQQVTLRCSPKSGHDTVSWYQQALGQGPQFIFQYYEEEERQRGNFPDRFSGHQFPNYSSELNVNALLLGDSALYLCASSLGTNTEAFFGQGTRLTVV.

This chain connects TRBV9 to TRBJ2-7; no firm D call. Trimming stripped 0 bases from V and 0 bases from J, with 10 bases between. In germline, CDR1 is SGDLS, CDR2 YYNGEE. The CDR3 has 15 amino acids. In nucleotides, the CDR3 is TGTGCCAGCAGCGTAGGGGATTCCCTCTCCTACGAGCAGTACTTC. This sequence encodes CASSVGDSLSYEQYF.

In this sample, this clone turned up once. V and J are TRBV6-5 and TRBJ2-1, with D possibly being TRBD2 (6 bases). V was pared by 6 bases and J by 9 bases, with 12 bases between. The CDR3 runs to 12 residues. Per the germline V gene, CDR1 is MNHEY and CDR2 is SVGAGI. This chain's CDR3 is CASRRLVGEQFF. The CDR3 DNA reads as TGTGCCAGCAGGAGACTAGTCGGTGAGCAGTTCTTC.

The chain links TRBV27 to TRBJ1-2; 10 bases match TRBD1. Looked up from germline, CDR1 is MNHEY and CDR2 is SMNVEV (reference sequence). CDR3 length: 14 residues. V lost 5 bases, J lost 7 bases, and 7 bases stayed unmatched. The CDR3 here is CASSPGQGTFGYTF. For the CDR3, the DNA is TGTGCCAGCAGTCCGGGACAGGGGACGTTTGGCTACACCTTC.

This clone was counted between two and nine times. This chain joins TRBV18 and TRBJ1-1; no firm D call. V was shortened by 3 bases and J by 3 bases, with 11 bases between the two germline ends. The germline gives CDR1 KGHSH, CDR2 LQKENI. The CDR3 is made up of 14 amino acids. The CDR3 nucleotides are TGTGCCAGCTCACCCGACTCGGTTTACACTGAAGCTTTCTTT. Its protein product is CASSPDSVYTEAFF.

The genes are TRBV7-3 and TRBJ2-1, with TRBD2 matching 10 bases. V was pared by 5 bases and J by 8 bases, with 3 bases of the junction left unmatched. Germline CDR1 is SGHTA and CDR2 is FQGTGA. The CDR3 runs 13 residues. CDR3 sequence reads: CASSRLAGDEQFF. Written as DNA, the CDR3 is TGTGCCAGCAGCCGACTAGCGGGCGATGAGCAGTTCTTC.

The chain carries TRBV9 and TRBJ2-1; D remains ambiguous. The ends were cut back, 7 bases at V and 7 bases at J, with 6 bases in the middle. The CDR3 runs 10 residues. Looked up from germline, CDR1 is SGDLS and CDR2 is YYNGEE. CDR3 sequence (DNA): TGTGCCAGCGGTCAGAATGAGCAGTTCTTC. This encodes CASGQNEQFF.

The chain is built from TRBV19 and TRBJ2-4; D remains unclear. The length of the CDR3 is 16 residues. CDR1 and CDR2 (germline): LNHDA, SQIVND (reference sequence). The V and J ends lost 3 bases and 0 bases respectively, with 12 bases between them. CDR3 sequence (DNA): TGTGCCAGTAGTATGGTTGGCAGGATAGCCAAAAACATTCAGTACTTC. It translates to CASSMVGRIAKNIQYF.